The 2 T cell receptor beta chains given below trace back to one sample, sequenced in a study of CD8+CD57+ T cells in acquired aplastic anemia. The template used for profiling TCR beta VDJ and CDR3 was genomic DNA. Each CDR3 protein is one row after TCRdb ran MiXCR on the reads. Of approximately 160,000 distinct CDR3 sequences listed, 40% to 55% are singletons. For sequencing, patients were chosen who had shown expansion of CD8+CD57+ cells by flow cytometry. Sequences were obtained from sorted CD4+, CD8+, or CD8+CD57+ T cells (not recorded which) from PBMCs. The receptors were sampled from a human donor with aplastic anemia.

The chain employs TRBV2 and TRBJ1-1, with D uncertain. Germline CDR1 reads SNHLY; CDR2 reads FYNNEI. V lost 8 bases and J 5 bases, leaving 6 bases between the germline ends. The CDR3 runs to 10 residues. The CDR3 DNA reads TGTGCCAGCGCTTTTACTGAAGCTTTCTTT. Its translation: CASAFTEAFF. Together with reference TRBV2 and TRBJ1-1, the CDR3 gives the full variable domain: EPEVTQTPSHQVTQMGQEVILRCVPISNHLYFYWYRQILGQKVEFLVSFYNNEISEKSEIFDDQFSVERPDGSNFTLKIRSTKLEDSAMYFCASAFTEAFFGQGTRLTVV.

This chain's CDR3 is CSVEDRANNYGYTF. The CDR3 nucleotides are TGCAGCGTTGAAGACAGGGCGAATAACTATGGCTACACCTTC. This chain connects TRBV29-1 to TRBJ1-2, with D tentatively TRBD1 (5 bases). V dropped 0 bases and J dropped 1 base, with 9 bases sitting between them. CDR3 length: 14 residues. Germline V gene lookup returns CDR1 SQVTM and CDR2 ANQGSEA.